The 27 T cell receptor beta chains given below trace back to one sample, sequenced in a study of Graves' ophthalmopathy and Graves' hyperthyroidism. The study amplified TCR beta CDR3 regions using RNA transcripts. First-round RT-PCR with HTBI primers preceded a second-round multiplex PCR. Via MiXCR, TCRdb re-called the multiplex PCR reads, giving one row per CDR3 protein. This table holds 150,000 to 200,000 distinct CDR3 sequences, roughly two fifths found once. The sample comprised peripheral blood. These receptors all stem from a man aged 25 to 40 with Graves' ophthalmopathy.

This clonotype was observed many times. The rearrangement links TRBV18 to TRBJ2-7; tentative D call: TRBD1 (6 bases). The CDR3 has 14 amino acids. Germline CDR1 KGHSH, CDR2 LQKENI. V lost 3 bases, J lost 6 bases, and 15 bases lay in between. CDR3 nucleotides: TGTGCCAGCTCACCCATCGGGACACCTTCCGAGCAGTACGTC. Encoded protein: CASSPIGTPSEQYV.

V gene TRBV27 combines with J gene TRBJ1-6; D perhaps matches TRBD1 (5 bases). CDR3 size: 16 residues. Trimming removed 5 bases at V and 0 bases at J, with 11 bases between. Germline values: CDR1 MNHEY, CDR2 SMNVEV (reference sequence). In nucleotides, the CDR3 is TGTGCCAGCAGTCGGGGGTTCAGCTCCTATAATTCACCCCTCCACTTT. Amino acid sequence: CASSRGFSSYNSPLHF.

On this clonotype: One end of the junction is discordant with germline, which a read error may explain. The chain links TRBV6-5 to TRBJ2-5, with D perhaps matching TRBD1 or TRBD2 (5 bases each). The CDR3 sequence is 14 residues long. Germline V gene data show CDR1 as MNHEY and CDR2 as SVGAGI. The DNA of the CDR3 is TGTGCCAGCAGTTACGAGGGGACCCAAGGGACCCAGTACTTC. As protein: CASSYEGTQGTQYF.

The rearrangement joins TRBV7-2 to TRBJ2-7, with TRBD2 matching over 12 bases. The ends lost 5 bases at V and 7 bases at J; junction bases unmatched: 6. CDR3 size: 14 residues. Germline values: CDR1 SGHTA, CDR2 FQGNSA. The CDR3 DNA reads TGTGCCAGCAGCACCCGAACTAGCGGGAGGGAGCAGTACTTC. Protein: CASSTRTSGREQYF.

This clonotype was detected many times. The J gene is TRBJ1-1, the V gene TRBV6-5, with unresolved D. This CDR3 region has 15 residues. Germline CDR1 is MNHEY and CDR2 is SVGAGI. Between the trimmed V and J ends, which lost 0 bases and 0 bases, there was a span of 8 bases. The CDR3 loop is CASSYSETVNTEAFF. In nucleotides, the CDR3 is TGTGCCAGCAGTTACTCGGAGACGGTGAACACTGAAGCTTTCTTT.

This CDR3 reads CSAREGGLEETQYF. The DNA for the CDR3 is TGCAGTGCTAGAGAAGGGGGCTTGGAGGAGACCCAGTACTTC. The V and J genes are TRBV20-1 and TRBJ2-5; 7 nucleotides agree with TRBD1. In germline, CDR1 is DFQATT, CDR2 SNEGSKA (reference sequence). V trimming: 0 bases; J trimming: 5 bases; junction bases outside the gene matches: 6. The CDR3 spans 14 residues.

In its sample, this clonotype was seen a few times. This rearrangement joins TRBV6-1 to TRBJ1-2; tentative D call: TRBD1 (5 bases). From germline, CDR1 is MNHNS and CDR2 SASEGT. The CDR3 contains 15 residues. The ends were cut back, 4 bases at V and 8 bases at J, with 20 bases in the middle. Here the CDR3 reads CASSARPGGRDGYTF. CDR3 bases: TGTGCCAGCAGTGCCCGACCGGGCGGACGGGACGGCTACACCTTC.

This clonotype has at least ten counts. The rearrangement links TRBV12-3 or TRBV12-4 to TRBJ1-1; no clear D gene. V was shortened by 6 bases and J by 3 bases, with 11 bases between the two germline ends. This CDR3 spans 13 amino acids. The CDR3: CASRVVKDTEAFF. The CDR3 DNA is TGTGCCAGCAGGGTGGTTAAGGACACTGAAGCTTTCTTT.

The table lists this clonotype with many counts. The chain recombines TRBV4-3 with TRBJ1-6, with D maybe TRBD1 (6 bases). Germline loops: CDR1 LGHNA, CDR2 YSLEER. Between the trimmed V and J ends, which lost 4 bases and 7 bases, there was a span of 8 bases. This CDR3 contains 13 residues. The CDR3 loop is CASSPDRNSPLHF. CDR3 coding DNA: TGCGCCAGCAGCCCGGACAGAAATTCACCCCTCCACTTT.

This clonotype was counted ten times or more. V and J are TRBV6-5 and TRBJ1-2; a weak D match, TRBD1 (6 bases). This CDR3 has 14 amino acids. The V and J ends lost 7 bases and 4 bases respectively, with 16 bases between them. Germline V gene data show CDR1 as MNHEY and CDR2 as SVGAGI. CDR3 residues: CASTEDSRGYGYTF. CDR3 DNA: TGTGCCAGCACCGAGGACTCCAGGGGCTATGGCTACACCTTC.

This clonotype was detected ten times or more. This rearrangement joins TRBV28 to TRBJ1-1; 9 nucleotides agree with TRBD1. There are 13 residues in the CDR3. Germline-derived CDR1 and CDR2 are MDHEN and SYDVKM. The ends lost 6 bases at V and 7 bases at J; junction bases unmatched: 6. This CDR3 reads CASSPGGQGEAFF. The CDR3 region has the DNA TGTGCCAGCAGCCCCGGGGGACAGGGTGAAGCTTTCTTT.

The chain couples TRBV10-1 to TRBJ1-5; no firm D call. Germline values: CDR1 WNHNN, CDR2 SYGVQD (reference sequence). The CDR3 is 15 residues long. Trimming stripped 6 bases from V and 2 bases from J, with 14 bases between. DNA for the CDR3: TGCGCCAGCAGAGGACGGGGAAGGGGCAATCAGCCCCAGCATTTT. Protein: CASRGRGRGNQPQHF.

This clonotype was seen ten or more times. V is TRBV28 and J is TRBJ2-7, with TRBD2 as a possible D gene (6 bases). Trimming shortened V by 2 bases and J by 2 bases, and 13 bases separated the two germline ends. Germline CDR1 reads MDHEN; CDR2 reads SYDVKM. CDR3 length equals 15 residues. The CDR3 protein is CASSLGLAMAYEQYF. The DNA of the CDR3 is TGTGCCAGCAGTTTAGGGCTAGCGATGGCCTACGAGCAGTACTTC.

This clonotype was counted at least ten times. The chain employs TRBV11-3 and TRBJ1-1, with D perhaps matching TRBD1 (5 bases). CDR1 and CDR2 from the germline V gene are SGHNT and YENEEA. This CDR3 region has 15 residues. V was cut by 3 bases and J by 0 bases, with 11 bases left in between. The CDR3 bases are TGTGCCAGCAGCTTTGCGGGGCAGATGAACACTGAAGCTTTCTTT. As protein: CASSFAGQMNTEAFF.

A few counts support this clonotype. This CDR3 reads CASRNTGAEAFF. CDR3 in DNA: TGTGCCAGCAGGAATACAGGGGCTGAAGCTTTCTTT. J is TRBJ1-1 and V is TRBV6-2 or TRBV6-3; 7 bases are a match to TRBD1. In germline, CDR1 is MNHEY, CDR2 SVGEGT. The CDR3 is 12 residues long. The junction had 4 bases not matched to a gene; V was cut back by 6 bases and J by 6 bases.

The CDR3 here is CSARPPAGTGNNQPQHF. CDR3 DNA sequence: TGCAGTGCTAGACCGCCCGCCGGGACAGGGAACAATCAGCCCCAGCATTTT. The V gene is TRBV20-1, the J gene TRBJ1-5; TRBD1 matches at 9 bases. V gave up 2 bases and J gave up 3 bases; unmatched junction bases: 11. Germline V CDR1 and CDR2: DFQATT, SNEGSKA (reference sequence). The CDR3 consists of 17 residues.

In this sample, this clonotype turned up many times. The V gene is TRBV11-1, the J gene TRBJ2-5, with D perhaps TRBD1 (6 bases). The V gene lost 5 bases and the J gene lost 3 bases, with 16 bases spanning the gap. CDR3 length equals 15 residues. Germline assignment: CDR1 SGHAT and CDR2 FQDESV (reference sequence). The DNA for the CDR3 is TGTGCCAGCAGCCCGCCCGGGGCAGGGGAAGAGACCCAGTACTTC. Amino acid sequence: CASSPPGAGEETQYF.

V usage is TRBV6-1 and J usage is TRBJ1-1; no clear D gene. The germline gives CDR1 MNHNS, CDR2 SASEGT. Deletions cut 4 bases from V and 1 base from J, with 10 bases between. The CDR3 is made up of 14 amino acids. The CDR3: CASSAVRWNTEAFF. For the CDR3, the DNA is TGTGCCAGCAGTGCCGTCAGGTGGAACACTGAAGCTTTCTTT.

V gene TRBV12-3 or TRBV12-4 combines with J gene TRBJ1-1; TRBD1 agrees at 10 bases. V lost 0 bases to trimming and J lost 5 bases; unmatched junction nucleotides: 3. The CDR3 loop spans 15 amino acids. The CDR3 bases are TGTGCCAGCAGTTTAGCGACAGGGGGCGGGACTGAAGCTTTCTTT. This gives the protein CASSLATGGGTEAFF.

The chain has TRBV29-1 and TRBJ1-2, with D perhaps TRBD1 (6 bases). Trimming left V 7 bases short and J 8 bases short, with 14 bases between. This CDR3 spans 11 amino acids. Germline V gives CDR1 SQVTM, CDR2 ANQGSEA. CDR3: CSAEQGLGYTF. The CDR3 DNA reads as TGCAGCGCCGAACAGGGATTGGGCTACACCTTC.

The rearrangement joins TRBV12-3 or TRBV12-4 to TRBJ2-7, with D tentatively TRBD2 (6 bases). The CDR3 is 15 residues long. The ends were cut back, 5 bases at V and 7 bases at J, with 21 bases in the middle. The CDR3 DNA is TGTGCCAGCAGTCAAACGGGAGAATCCACCTTTGAGCAGTACTTC. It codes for CASSQTGESTFEQYF.

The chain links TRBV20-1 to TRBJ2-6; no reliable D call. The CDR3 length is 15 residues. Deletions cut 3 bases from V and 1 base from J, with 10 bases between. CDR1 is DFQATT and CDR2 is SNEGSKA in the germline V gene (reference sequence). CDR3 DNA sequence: TGCAGTGCTAGGAGAGCCGGGTCTGGGGCCAACGTCCTGACTTTC. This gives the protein CSARRAGSGANVLTF.

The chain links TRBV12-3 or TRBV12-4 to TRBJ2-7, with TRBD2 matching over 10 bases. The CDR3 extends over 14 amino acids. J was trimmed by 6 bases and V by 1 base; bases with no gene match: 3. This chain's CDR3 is CASSLDLAGVEQYF. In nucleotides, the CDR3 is TGTGCCAGCAGTTTAGACCTAGCGGGAGTCGAGCAGTACTTC.

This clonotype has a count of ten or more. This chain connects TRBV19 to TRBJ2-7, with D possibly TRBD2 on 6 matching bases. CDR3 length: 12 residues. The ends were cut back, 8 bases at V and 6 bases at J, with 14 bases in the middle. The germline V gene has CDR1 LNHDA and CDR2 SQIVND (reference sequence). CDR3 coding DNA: TGTGCCAGTTCCGGGGGAGGAAGCGAGCAGTACTTC. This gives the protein CASSGGGSEQYF.

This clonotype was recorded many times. CDR3 residues: CASSPGDLLHGYTF. Here the CDR3 DNA reads TGTGCCAGCAGTCCAGGGGACCTTCTTCACGGCTACACCTTC. J is TRBJ1-2 and V is TRBV28; TRBD1 is a possible D gene (6 bases). This CDR3 has 14 residues. Per the germline V gene, CDR1 is MDHEN and CDR2 is SYDVKM. V was pared by 5 bases and J by 8 bases, with 18 bases between.

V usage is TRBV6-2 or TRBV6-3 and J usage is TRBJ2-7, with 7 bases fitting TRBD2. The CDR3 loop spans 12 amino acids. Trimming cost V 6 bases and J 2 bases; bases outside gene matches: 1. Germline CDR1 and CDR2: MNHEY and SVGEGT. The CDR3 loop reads CASRGTTYEQYF. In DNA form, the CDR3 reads TGTGCCAGCAGGGGGACTACCTACGAGCAGTACTTC.

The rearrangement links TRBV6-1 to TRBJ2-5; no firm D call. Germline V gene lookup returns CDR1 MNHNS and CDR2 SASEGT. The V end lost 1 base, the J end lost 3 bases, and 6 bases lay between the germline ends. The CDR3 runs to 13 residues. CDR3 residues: CASSEVRKETQYF. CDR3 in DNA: TGTGCCAGCAGTGAAGTCAGAAAAGAGACCCAGTACTTC.